One sample yielded the 23 T cell receptor beta chains listed below, sequenced in a study of T cells in tumors after PD-1 blockade. Profiling relied on immunoSEQ multiplex PCR, and the TCRdb table lists in-frame clones only, not all of them. This table has tens of thousands of clones, roughly 78% appearing once. Material: PBMCs, obtained before anti-PD-1 treatment. Every receptor here comes from a human donor with basal cell carcinoma.

The V gene is TRBV29-1, the J gene TRBJ2-7; 12 bases align to TRBD2. Germline lookup yields CDR1 SQVTM and CDR2 ANQGSEA. V was pared by 4 bases and J by 3 bases, with 4 bases of the junction left unmatched. The CDR3 sequence is 14 residues long. The CDR3 loop is CSVGLAGAVYEQYF. CDR3 bases: TGCAGCGTTGGACTAGCGGGAGCCGTCTACGAGCAGTACTTC.

This clone has only one observation. The chain uses TRBV4-3 and TRBJ1-2, with a tentative D call TRBD1 (6 bases). Germline-derived CDR1 and CDR2 are LGHNA and YSLEER. Trimming pared 0 bases from V and 8 bases from J, leaving 25 bases between. This CDR3 spans 18 amino acids. The CDR3: CASSQDPGTGWGGEGYTF. The CDR3 DNA reads as TGCGCCAGCAGCCAAGATCCCGGAACAGGGTGGGGCGGGGAAGGCTACACCTTC.

DNA for the CDR3: TGTGCCAGCAGTTACGGAGTGCAGAGTTCCTACGAGCAGTACTTC. This codes for CASSYGVQSSYEQYF. The V call is TRBV6-5, the J call TRBJ2-7; D is uncertain. V lost 2 bases to trimming and J lost 1 base, with 12 bases between them. The CDR3 spans 15 residues. Looked up from germline, CDR1 is MNHEY and CDR2 is SVGAGI.

V usage is TRBV6-1 and J usage is TRBJ1-2; weak D call: TRBD1 (6 bases). This CDR3 has 15 residues. Germline lookup yields CDR1 MNHNS and CDR2 SASEGT. The V end lost 1 base, the J end lost 2 bases, and 11 bases lay between the germline ends. The CDR3 protein is CASSEEQGRNYGYTF. CDR3 DNA: TGTGCCAGCAGTGAAGAACAGGGACGGAACTATGGCTACACCTTC.

About this clone itself: A junction boundary mismatches the germline segment, possibly from a read error. The genes are TRBV2 and TRBJ2-7, with 7 bases fitting TRBD2. CDR1 is SNHLY and CDR2 is FYNNEI in the germline V gene. This CDR3 region has 15 residues. The CDR3 is CVSRANLAGEPKQYF. The CDR3 region has the DNA TGTGTCAGCAGAGCTAATTTAGCGGGCGAGCCGAAGCAGTACTTC.

As concerns this clone: A junction boundary mismatches the germline segment, possibly from a read error. The chain uses TRBV9 and TRBJ2-1, with 8 nucleotides matching TRBD2. From germline, CDR1 is SGDLS and CDR2 YYNGEE. The CDR3 spans 14 residues. Here the CDR3 reads CASSSGTGYNKQFF. The CDR3 DNA sequence: TGTGCCAGCAGTAGCGGGACTGGCTACAATAAGCAGTTCTTC.

The chain employs TRBV7-9 and TRBJ2-1; no firm D call. CDR1 and CDR2 from the germline V gene are SEHNR and FQNEAQ (reference sequence). Trimming stripped 1 base from V and 6 bases from J, with 10 bases between. The CDR3 has 14 amino acids. CDR3 coding DNA: TGTGCCAGCAGCTTAGTGGGAAGGACCAATGAGCAGTTCTTC. Protein sequence: CASSLVGRTNEQFF.

By share, this clone ranks as medium-sized (0.01 to 0.1%). The chain is built from TRBV6-6 and TRBJ1-4, with D tentatively TRBD1 (5 bases). The CDR3 covers 13 residues. Trimming took off 5 bases at V and 8 bases at J, with 12 bases between the two ends. Germline values: CDR1 MNHNY, CDR2 SVGAGI (reference sequence). The CDR3 is CASSQQGNEKLFF. The CDR3, as DNA: TGTGCCAGCAGTCAGCAGGGTAACGAAAAACTGTTTTTT.

V is TRBV5-1 and J is TRBJ2-7, with TRBD1 matching 10 bases. The trim removed 1 base at V and 6 bases at J, leaving 7 bases unmatched. CDR1 is SGHRS, CDR2 YFSETQ, per germline. This CDR3 has 15 residues. CDR3 region: CASSLLGDRGGEQYF. The CDR3 DNA sequence: TGCGCCAGCAGCTTGCTTGGGGACAGGGGAGGCGAGCAGTACTTC.

V gene TRBV6-5 combines with J gene TRBJ2-7; no clear D. CDR1 MNHEY and CDR2 SVGAGI come from the germline V gene. The CDR3 has 14 amino acids. The ends were cut back, 2 bases at V and 0 bases at J, with 8 bases in the middle. In nucleotides, the CDR3 is TGTGCCAGCAGTTACGAGTCAGGCTCCTACGAGCAGTACTTC. This codes for CASSYESGSYEQYF.

The J gene is TRBJ2-1, the V gene TRBV5-1; either TRBD1 or TRBD2 may fit D (5 bases each). Per germline, CDR1 SGHRS and CDR2 YFSETQ. The CDR3 consists of 12 residues. The V end lost 4 bases, the J end lost 10 bases, and 12 bases lay between the germline ends. CDR3 nucleotide sequence: TGCGCCAGCAGCCGGGACGTCCAAGAGCAGTTCTTC. This codes for CASSRDVQEQFF. Full variable domain (missing parts from reference TRBV5-1 and TRBJ2-1): KAGVTQTPRYLIKTRGQQVTLSCSPISGHRSVSWYQQTPGQGLQFLFEYFSETQRNKGNFPGRFSGRQFSNSRSEMNVSTLELGDSALYLCASSRDVQEQFFGPGTRLTVL.

This chain connects TRBV5-1 to TRBJ1-3, with D possibly matching TRBD1 (5 bases). CDR3 length: 16 amino acids. Germline CDR1 and CDR2: SGHRS and YFSETQ. V was shortened by 4 bases and J by 0 bases, with 14 bases between the two germline ends. This CDR3 is CASSKGRTNSGNTIYF. As DNA, the CDR3 is TGCGCCAGCAGCAAGGGACGTACCAACTCTGGAAACACCATATATTTT.

The chain joins TRBV19 to TRBJ2-6, with D uncertain. The CDR3 is 15 amino acids. Trimming shortened V by 4 bases and J by 1 base, and 8 bases separated the two germline ends. The germline gives CDR1 LNHDA, CDR2 SQIVND (reference sequence). The CDR3 here is CASSTKLSGANVLTF. CDR3 coding DNA: TGTGCCAGTAGTACTAAATTATCTGGGGCCAACGTCCTGACTTTC.

The J gene is TRBJ2-7, the V gene TRBV9, with 10 bases lining up with TRBD2. The CDR3 sequence is 20 residues long. Unmatched junction bases numbered 18, after V lost 0 bases and J lost 3 bases. Looked up from germline, CDR1 is SGDLS and CDR2 is YYNGEE. The DNA of the CDR3 is TGTGCCAGCAGCGTAGCGGACTCGCCGGTAGCGGGAGGCCGACGCTACGAGCAGTACTTC. It codes for CASSVADSPVAGGRRYEQYF. The whole variable domain, remainder taken from reference TRBV9 and TRBJ2-7, is DSGVTQTPKHLITATGQRVTLRCSPRSGDLSVYWYQQSLDQGLQFLIQYYNGEERAKGNILERFSAQQFPDLHSELNLSSLELGDSALYFCASSVADSPVAGGRRYEQYFGPGTRLTVT.

This clone has only one observation. V and J are TRBV30 and TRBJ2-7, with 10 bases matching TRBD2. This CDR3 spans 17 amino acids. CDR1 is GTSNPN, CDR2 SVGIG, per germline (reference sequence). The V gene end was trimmed by 2 bases and the J gene end by 0 bases; junction bases not matched to a gene: 10. CDR3 amino acids: CAWSTPGLATSSYEQYF. The CDR3 nucleotides read TGTGCCTGGAGTACACCGGGACTAGCGACGAGCTCCTACGAGCAGTACTTC.

V is TRBV15 and J is TRBJ2-2; D is perhaps TRBD1 (5 bases). Germline V CDR1 and CDR2: LNHNV, YYDKDF (reference sequence). Trimming stripped 1 base from V and 5 bases from J, with 8 bases between. The CDR3 is 14 residues long. The CDR3 spells CATSRARVTGELFF. The DNA of the CDR3 is TGTGCCACCAGCAGAGCCAGGGTTACCGGGGAGCTGTTTTTT.

Concerning this clone: A read error may account for a junction end that differs from germline. V and J are TRBV4-2 and TRBJ1-4; 8 nucleotides match TRBD1. The length of the CDR3 is 13 residues. Per germline, CDR1 LGHNA and CDR2 YNFKEQ. This CDR3 reads CASRDRGAEKLFF. CDR3 bases: TGTGCCAGCAGAGACAGGGGTGCTGAAAAGCTGTTTTTT.

The V and J genes are TRBV7-2 and TRBJ2-5; TRBD1 matches at 9 bases. The CDR3 covers 19 residues. In germline, CDR1 is SGHTA, CDR2 FQGNSA. V trimming: 5 bases; J trimming: 3 bases; junction bases outside the gene matches: 19. This chain's CDR3 is CASSPSVWTGVTAKETQYF. The CDR3 region has the DNA TGTGCCAGCAGCCCCTCTGTCTGGACAGGGGTAACAGCAAAAGAGACCCAGTACTTC.

The gene calls are TRBV27 and TRBJ2-3, with D possibly called TRBD1 or TRBD2 (5 bases each). V was pared by 2 bases and J by 1 base, with 16 bases between. Looked up from germline, CDR1 is MNHEY and CDR2 is SMNVEV (reference sequence). The CDR3 totals 17 residues. In DNA, the CDR3 is TGTGCCAGCAGTTTACGTCCGGGGCGCCCCCGCACAGATACGCAGTATTTT. This sequence encodes CASSLRPGRPRTDTQYF.

J is TRBJ2-5 and V is TRBV3-1 (or the pseudogene TRBV3-2), with D perhaps matching TRBD2 (5 bases). V gave up 4 bases and J gave up 2 bases, with 14 bases separating them. The germline V gene has CDR1 LGHDT and CDR2 YNNKEL (reference sequence). The CDR3 length is 15 residues. In nucleotides, the CDR3 is TGTGCCAGCAGCCCTCAGCGGATCTTTCAAGAGACCCAGTACTTC. The encoded protein is CASSPQRIFQETQYF.

This sequence joins TRBV12-3 or TRBV12-4 and TRBJ2-2; no clear D. This CDR3 spans 13 amino acids. V was pared by 0 bases and J by 8 bases, with 7 bases between. Written as DNA, the CDR3 is TGTGCCAGCAGTTTAGCGACGAGTGGGGAGCTGTTTTTT. It encodes CASSLATSGELFF.

The genes are TRBV4-1 and TRBJ2-3, with 10 bases that match TRBD1. The V gene end was trimmed by 2 bases and the J gene end by 2 bases; junction bases not matched to a gene: 10. The CDR3 loop spans 18 amino acids. Germline assignment: CDR1 MGHRA and CDR2 YSYEKL. Written as DNA, the CDR3 is TGCGCCAGCAGCCAAAAGATCACCGGGACAGGGGCCACAGATACGCAGTATTTT. Its protein is CASSQKITGTGATDTQYF.

This clone has just one count. The rearrangement joins TRBV9 to TRBJ2-2; unclear D gene. This CDR3 spans 14 amino acids. V lost 7 bases, J lost 4 bases, and 14 bases lay in between. Germline V lookup: CDR1 SGDLS, CDR2 YYNGEE. CDR3 sequence reads: CASRPRLGTGELFF. CDR3 nucleotides: TGTGCCAGCCGACCCAGGTTGGGCACCGGGGAGCTGTTTTTT. Using reference TRBV9 and TRBJ2-2 for the parts outside the CDR3, the full variable domain is DSGVTQTPKHLITATGQRVTLRCSPRSGDLSVYWYQQSLDQGLQFLIQYYNGEERAKGNILERFSAQQFPDLHSELNLSSLELGDSALYFCASRPRLGTGELFFGEGSRLTVL.